Sequencing of this T cell receptor beta chain was carried out in a study of T cells after yellow fever vaccination. Details on this clonotype: The antigen remains undetermined.

A process of 5'RACE template switching, which added a universal primer site and UMIs, was used to make TCR cDNA. Each CDR3 protein is one row after TCRdb ran MiXCR on the 5' RACE reads. The data hold some 300,000 distinct CDR3 sequences, with roughly 9% observed a single time. Study-wide results and caveats: The booster saw the reappearance of most primary-vaccination clones (roughly 96% CD4, around 90% CD8).

Sequenced material: CD4+ T cells sorted from PBMCs, taken 5 days after the yellow fever booster vaccination. The sequence came from a young man who received the YFV17D yellow fever vaccine.

The CDR3 here is CAIKTSGGTDTQYF. The CDR3 nucleotides read TGTGCCATCAAGACTAGCGGGGGCACAGATACGCAGTATTTT. V gene TRBV10-3 combines with J gene TRBJ2-3; 11 bases are a match to TRBD2. The trim removed 7 bases at V and 1 base at J, leaving 1 base unmatched. The CDR3 contains 14 residues. The germline CDR1 and CDR2 sequences are ENHRY and SYGVKD.